Described below is a single T cell receptor beta chain sequence and its context. V lost 6 bases and J lost 5; bases outside the gene matches: 12. This CDR3 has 16 amino acids. CDR1 and CDR2 (germline): LGHNT, FRNRAP. This record comes from a study of blood T cell repertoires in COVID-19. As for the study in general: The samples span acute and convalescent COVID-19 from the United States, Italy and Spain. Sample material is recorded as cDNA or gDNA derived from T cells, B-cell-depleted T cells, or PBMCs.

Sequenced by immunoSEQ multiplex PCR; TCRdb stores in-frame clones only, minus some. The data show more than 300,000 clones, with about 87% seen just once and more than 5% held by the top ten. Input material: peripheral blood. The chain uses TRBV12-5 and TRBJ2-5, with 10 bases aligning to TRBD1. The sequence was collected from a woman aged 50 to 60 with COVID-19, enrolled during active disease. As DNA, the CDR3 is TGTGCTAGTGGCCCCGGGACAGGGGATTACGGGGAGACCCAGTACTTC. Translating gives CASGPGTGDYGETQYF.